This T cell receptor beta chain was captured by sequencing in a study of identical twins. Whole-study results and caveats: Cord blood's abundant beta clonotypes had fewer insertions, unlike memory repertoires. With beta out-of-frame sequences, excess sharing by twins was weaker. It was out-of-frame TCR alpha sharing in monozygotic twins that models underestimated.

This clonotype was observed a few times. Its antigen is still unknown. Template switching added a universal primer binding site, and final cDNA carried unique molecular identifiers. MiXCR was run by TCRdb on the 5' RACE reads, yielding one entry per CDR3 protein. The data show around 370,000 distinct CDR3 sequences, roughly 9% seen once. With 0 bases removed from V and 2 bases from J, the gap between germline ends came to 9 bases. The CDR3 has 14 amino acids. Germline V gives CDR1 SGHDT, CDR2 YYEEEE. The specimen was naive T cells sorted from blood. V usage is TRBV5-6 and J usage is TRBJ2-7, with D perhaps TRBD1 or TRBD2 (5 bases each). This sequence originates from a woman between 50 and 59 years old in good health. CDR3 residues: CASSLGDRPYEQYF. CDR3 nucleotide sequence: TGTGCCAGCAGCTTGGGGGACCGTCCCTACGAGCAGTACTTC.